The clone carrying this T cell receptor (beta chain) has a handful of counts. Amplification yielded TCR beta CDR3 regions, with RNA transcripts as the source. The TCR CDR3 was amplified in a first-round RT-PCR using the HTBI primer set. Using its own MiXCR run on the multiplex PCR reads, TCRdb lists one record per CDR3 protein. The sample shows under 650,000 distinct CDR3 sequences, around 15% of them seen only once. This entry comes from a study of T cells in Graves' hyperthyroidism and ophthalmopathy. The length of the CDR3 is 14 residues. Germline values: CDR1 DFQATT, CDR2 SNEGSKA (reference sequence). V lost 6 bases to trimming and J lost 6 bases; unmatched junction nucleotides: 14.

The sequenced sample was blood. The chain uses TRBV20-1 and TRBJ2-7, with 7 bases identical to TRBD2. The TCR was taken from a woman aged 25 to 45 with Graves' hyperthyroidism. In DNA, the CDR3 is TGCAGTGCCACAGTCGCGGCGGGAGTCGCCGAGCAGTACTTC. Its translation is CSATVAAGVAEQYF.